These T cell receptor beta chains were read from a single sample in a study of beta chain features in type 1 diabetes. The repertoire was sequenced with immunoSEQ multiplex PCR; TCRdb's copy has only in-frame clones and lacks some. The sample holds some 240,000 clones, about a sixth seen once. The sequencing sample was made of naive CD4+ T cells from blood. The receptor source for this set is a man aged 30-40 years with type 1 diabetes. Both conserved end residues are part of each CDR3. The D gene is left open where the match is weak. Size is stated for part of the rows, as once, few or many counts, or as a class when the clone is expanded.

cdr3_nt: TGTGCCAGCAGCCAAGCTGGCGTCTACGAGCAGTACTTC; cdr3_aa: CASSQAGVYEQYF; clone_size: few; v_call: TRBV4-2; j_call: TRBJ2-7; d_call: .
cdr3_nt: TGCGCCAGCAGCCTGGGACTGCCAGGGGAGACCCAGTACTTC; cdr3_aa: CASSLGLPGETQYF; clone_size: once; v_call: TRBV5-1; j_call: TRBJ2-5; d_call: .
cdr3_nt: TGTGCCAGCAGTTTACGGACTAGTAGGTTCTTC; cdr3_aa: CASSLRTSRFF; clone_size: .; v_call: TRBV28; j_call: TRBJ2-1; d_call: TRBD2
cdr3_nt: TGTGCCAGCGGAAACTTGGGTTACTGGCAGTTCTTC; cdr3_aa: CASGNLGYWQFF; clone_size: few; v_call: TRBV28; j_call: TRBJ2-1; d_call: .
cdr3_nt: TGTGCCAGCAGCAGCCAACAGTTCTTC; cdr3_aa: CASSSQQFF; clone_size: few; v_call: TRBV6-6; j_call: TRBJ2-1; d_call: .
cdr3_nt: TGCAGCGTTTCGGCGGGAGGGATGGTCGATTCGCAGTTCTTC; cdr3_aa: CSVSAGGMVDSQFF; clone_size: few; v_call: TRBV29-1; j_call: TRBJ2-1; d_call: TRBD2
cdr3_nt: TGTGCCCTCGTCCGGGACAGGGGTTACAATGAGCAGTTCTTC; cdr3_aa: CALVRDRGYNEQFF; clone_size: .; v_call: TRBV7-2; j_call: TRBJ2-1; d_call: TRBD1
cdr3_nt: TGTGCCAGCAGCCCAGGAAGGGGGACCTACGAGCAGTACTTC; cdr3_aa: CASSPGRGTYEQYF; clone_size: few; v_call: TRBV7-9; j_call: TRBJ2-7; d_call: .
cdr3_nt: TGTGCCATCAGTGGAAAGGGAAAGAGATACGAGCAGTACTTC; cdr3_aa: CAISGKGKRYEQYF; clone_size: .; v_call: TRBV10-3; j_call: TRBJ2-7; d_call: .
cdr3_nt: TGCGCCAGCAGCCCGGGACTAGCGAATAACATTCAGTACTTC; cdr3_aa: CASSPGLANNIQYF; clone_size: few; v_call: TRBV5-1; j_call: TRBJ2-4; d_call: TRBD2
cdr3_nt: TGTGCCTGGAGCGCCATTGTAGGTGCTCAGCCCCAGCATTTT; cdr3_aa: CAWSAIVGAQPQHF; clone_size: few; v_call: TRBV30; j_call: TRBJ1-5; d_call: .
cdr3_nt: TGTGCCAGCCGCTTAAGGGAGTTTGGGTACAATGAGCAGTTCTTC; cdr3_aa: CASRLREFGYNEQFF; clone_size: few; v_call: TRBV28; j_call: TRBJ2-1; d_call: .
cdr3_nt: TGTGCCAGCGCCGGGACGGCCACCTACGAGCAGTACTTC; cdr3_aa: CASAGTATYEQYF; clone_size: .; v_call: TRBV25-1; j_call: TRBJ2-7; d_call: .
cdr3_nt: TGCAGCGTTGAAGTCGGTAGGACAGGGGTTGGCTACACCTTC; cdr3_aa: CSVEVGRTGVGYTF; clone_size: .; v_call: TRBV29-1; j_call: TRBJ1-2; d_call: TRBD1
cdr3_nt: TGTGCCAGCAGCTTAGACCTCCGGGGAATCTACGAGCAGTACTTC; cdr3_aa: CASSLDLRGIYEQYF; clone_size: .; v_call: TRBV7-2; j_call: TRBJ2-7; d_call: .
cdr3_nt: TGCAGTGCTTGGACAGGGGGACGAGCTTTCTTT; cdr3_aa: CSAWTGGRAFF; clone_size: .; v_call: TRBV20-1; j_call: TRBJ1-1; d_call: TRBD1
cdr3_nt: TGCAGCGTTGCCAGGGGGGAAACTGAAGCTTTCTTT; cdr3_aa: CSVARGETEAFF; clone_size: .; v_call: TRBV29-1; j_call: TRBJ1-1; d_call: TRBD1
cdr3_nt: TGTGCAGTAGGACAGCGGAACACTGAAGCTTTCTTT; cdr3_aa: CAVGQRNTEAFF; clone_size: few; v_call: TRBV19; j_call: TRBJ1-1; d_call: .
cdr3_nt: TGTGCCAGCAGCTTGAGATCGTCCCTCACCGGGGAGCTGTTTTTT; cdr3_aa: CASSLRSSLTGELFF; clone_size: .; v_call: TRBV5-4; j_call: TRBJ2-2; d_call: .
cdr3_nt: TGCGCCAGCAGCCCCTCAGGGGAGAGCAATCAGCCCCAGCATTTT; cdr3_aa: CASSPSGESNQPQHF; clone_size: once; v_call: TRBV5-1; j_call: TRBJ1-5; d_call: .